This T cell receptor beta chain was observed in a study of tumor-infiltrating lymphocytes in primary liver carcinoma. At the level of the study: The patient population consisted of men and women between 30 and 69 years of age. Regardless of tissue type, samples showed similar yields of roughly 3.5 to 7.13 million productive TCRbeta reads.

To note about this clonotype: Its specificity is not known. An end of the junction does not agree with germline; a read error may underlie this.

Co-extraction of both nucleic acids (RNA and DNA) used about 20-33 mg of unsorted bulk tissue. Points from the study as a whole: Tumor-adjacent and tumor-blood pairs overlapped less than tumor region pairs did. The difference in top-250-clone fraction between tumors and blood was significant, favoring tumors (p = 0.039).

From roughly 0.55 ug of total RNA, TCR beta-specific cDNA was reverse-transcribed using a constant-region primer. For TCR beta, libraries were produced by three nested multiplex PCR rounds using slightly modified ARM-PCR. MiXCR, run by TCRdb on the multiplex PCR reads, gives a single entry per CDR3 protein. The sample lists around 99,000 distinct CDR3 sequences, 68% occurring once. The receptor comes from a man aged 35 to 55 with primary liver carcinoma and hepatitis B virus infection. The source material was tumor-adjacent normal liver tissue.

CDR3 coding DNA: TGTGCCAGCAGCCGGGGACTAGGGTCATCCTACGATCAGTACTTC. As protein: CASSRGLGSSYDQYF. The V and J genes are TRBV5-5 and TRBJ2-7, with 8 positions matching TRBD2. This CDR3 is 15 amino acids long. Germline CDR1 and CDR2: SGHKS and YYEKEE (reference sequence).